The 6 T cell receptor beta chains given below trace back to one sample, sequenced in a study of graft-versus-host responses after intestinal transplantation. The repertoire was sequenced with immunoSEQ multiplex PCR; TCRdb's copy has only in-frame clones and lacks some. The table records more than 100,000 clones, over 85% of them present only once. For these receptors, no antigen is known. Source: unstimulated CD4+ T cells sorted from spleen or lymph node cells, taken before intestinal transplant. All receptors derive from a human donor who received an intestinal transplant.

CDR3 DNA: TGTGCCAGCAGCATTTCAGGGGGGGGTTCACCCCTCCACTTT. This codes for CASSISGGGSPLHF. The chain combines TRBV9 with TRBJ1-6, with TRBD1 matching over 7 bases. CDR3 length: 14 residues. V was pared by 4 bases and J by 9 bases, with 7 bases of the junction left unmatched. Germline V gene sequence: CDR1 SGDLS, CDR2 YYNGEE.

The chain is built from TRBV15 and TRBJ2-1, with D hard to call. In germline, CDR1 is LNHNV, CDR2 YYDKDF (reference sequence). The CDR3 extends over 12 amino acids. The V gene lost 0 bases and the J gene lost 9 bases, with 6 bases spanning the gap. The CDR3: CATSRDGGEQFF. In DNA, the CDR3 is TGTGCCACCAGCAGAGATGGTGGTGAGCAGTTCTTC.

V gene TRBV6-6 combines with J gene TRBJ2-7; D unresolved. Trimming removed 6 bases at V and 1 base at J, with 7 bases between. The CDR3 extends over 12 amino acids. Germline loops: CDR1 MNHNY, CDR2 SVGAGI (reference sequence). DNA for the CDR3: TGTGCCAGCAGGGACCAATCCTACGAGCAGTACTTC. Translation gives CASRDQSYEQYF.

The chain carries TRBV27 and TRBJ2-3, with D possibly called TRBD1 or TRBD2 (6 bases each). CDR3 size: 15 residues. Germline assignment: CDR1 MNHEY and CDR2 SMNVEV (reference sequence). V shed 5 bases and J shed 5 bases, with 17 bases lying between them. CDR3: CASSVLAEGGDTQYF. CDR3 nucleotide sequence: TGTGCCAGCAGTGTATTAGCGGAGGGGGGAGATACGCAGTATTTT.

The rearrangement links TRBV6-6 to TRBJ1-2; D is possibly TRBD1 (6 bases). Germline V gives CDR1 MNHNY, CDR2 SVGAGI (reference sequence). V was clipped by 2 bases and J by 1 base, with 11 bases between them. The length of the CDR3 is 15 residues. The CDR3 loop reads CASSYDGQINYGYTF. Here the CDR3 DNA reads TGTGCCAGCAGTTACGACGGACAGATTAACTATGGCTACACCTTC.

CDR3 in amino acids: CASSGTAGLLSPTDTQYF. CDR3 DNA: TGTGCCAGCAGCGGCACAGCTGGGTTGTTGTCCCCCACAGATACGCAGTATTTT. This chain uses TRBV7-9 with TRBJ2-3, with no clear D. V was clipped by 5 bases and J by 2 bases, with 23 bases between them. This CDR3 is built from 18 residues. Germline V gene data show CDR1 as SEHNR and CDR2 as FQNEAQ (reference sequence).